This T cell receptor (beta chain) was identified during a study of neurological immune-mediated disorders. Time point denoted: longitudinal time-point 2. Each CDR3 protein is one row after TCRdb ran MiXCR on the 5' RACE reads. The repertoire has under 40,000 distinct CDR3 sequences, about 12% of them found once; the top ten carry around 2.3%. This clonotype was counted at least ten times. The CDR3 spans 13 residues. Germline CDR1 reads SQVTM; CDR2 reads ANQGSEA. Trimming cost V 7 bases and J 4 bases, with 14 bases left between them. The source material was PBMCs. The receptor was derived from a woman in her forties in good health. The chain combines TRBV29-1 with TRBJ1-5, with D possibly matching TRBD1 (6 bases). The CDR3 spells CSAGGDTNQPQHF. The CDR3 nucleotides are TGCAGCGCCGGTGGGGACACTAATCAGCCCCAGCATTTT.